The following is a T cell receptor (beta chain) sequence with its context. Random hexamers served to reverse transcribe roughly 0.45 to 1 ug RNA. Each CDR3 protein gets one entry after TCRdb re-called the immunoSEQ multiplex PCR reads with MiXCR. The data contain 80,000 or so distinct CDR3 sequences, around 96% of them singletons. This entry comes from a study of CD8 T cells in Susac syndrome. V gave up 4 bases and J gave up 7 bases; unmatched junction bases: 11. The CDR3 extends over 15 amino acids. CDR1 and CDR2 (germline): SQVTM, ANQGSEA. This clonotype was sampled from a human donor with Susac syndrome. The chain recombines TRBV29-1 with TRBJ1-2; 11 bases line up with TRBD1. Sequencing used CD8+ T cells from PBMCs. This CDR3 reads CSVGGTGGKKAGYTF. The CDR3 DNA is TGCAGCGTTGGAGGGACAGGGGGGAAGAAGGCTGGCTACACCTTC.